This record looks at one TCR beta chain sequence and its context. The antigen it binds to is not known. No much larger clone exists at a distance of one base, and base qualities are not known. Spanning cysteine to phenylalanine, the CDR3 consists of 13 amino acids. Only CDR3 DNA is held: 39 bases, read in frame from base 1. Taken from the germline V gene, the CDR1 and CDR2 loops are SNHLY and FYNNEI. V is pared back by 6 bases and J by 8 bases, with 13 bases lying between the germline termini. This sample stems from a study of blood T cell repertoires in COVID-19 (dated by TCRdb to the early 2020s). Study-wide context: The collaborator samples originated in the United States, Italy and Spain and spanned the acute and convalescent phases of COVID-19. The material from the prospective study consisted of cDNA or gDNA derived from T cells, B-cell-depleted T cells, or PBMCs. The dataset comprised deeply sampled blood TCRbeta repertoires from subjects exposed to, actively infected with, or recovered from COVID-19. A freely available public database, intended as a resource for researchers studying the immune response to SARS-CoV-2, is where the repertoires were released. The samples were drawn from the first 160 participants of the ongoing ImmuneRACE study and from 1,200 or so subjects provided by 6 global collaborators. Sample metadata almost always included a de-identified subject ID, COVID-19 status, age in years and sex. Where available, HLA class I and class II types were taken from metadata supplied by the sample provider and were not determined by assay-based typing.

TCRbeta CDR3 regions were amplified from genomic DNA using the immunoSEQ Assay, a bias-controlled multiplex PCR. The original pipeline was this. The number of nucleated cells in each sample was estimated by amplification of reference gene primers within the assay. To quantify the absolute abundance of each unique TCRbeta CDR3 rearrangement, sequence reads were collapsed and filtered. Productive Simpson clonality was computed per sample as the square root of Simpson's diversity index over productive rearrangements. In TCRdb, the immuneACCESS table is reduced to in-frame sequences with V and J assigned. These tables do not hold every clone; where another copy was compared, an unresolved V gene accounts for under half, and the others remain unexplained. For V, J and clone size, that table is used; D and trimming come from the DNA. The sample contains 300,000 or so clones, over 75% of them found a single time. About 10% of the sample is taken by the ten largest.

Enrolling through a virtual design, the prospective study's participants ranged in age from roughly 18 to 90 years and lived across about two dozen United States geographic areas. To assign participants to cohorts, the prospective study relied on clinical history that participants themselves reported in a screening survey and a study questionnaire. Recovered participants in ImmuneRACE Cohort 3 were defined by two consecutive negative NP/OP PCR tests, clearance by a healthcare professional, or resolution of symptoms. Mobile phlebotomists in the prospective study collected whole blood, serum and a nasopharyngeal or oropharyngeal swab from every participant. Over a roughly two-month period, participants in the prospective study had the option of providing additional blood draws and questionnaires. Prospective study blood samples were shipped either frozen or at room temperature before DNA extraction.

The research as a whole found: The quantity of clinical and demographic metadata differed by source and by participant and was supplied without curation.

The specimen sequenced was PBMCs or T cells enriched from blood (not recorded which). The TCR originated in a woman aged 18-35 years who had recovered from COVID-19. This sequence uses TRBV2 and TRBJ2-2; too little of a D gene remains to name it. The CDR3 region reads CASSAFVGGELFF. The sequenced DNA is TGTGCCAGCAGCGCCTTCGTCGGGGGGGAGCTGTTTTTT.